A single sample is the source of the 6 T cell receptor beta chains below, sequenced in a study of regulatory T cells in long-lasting Graves disease. Indicated time point: newly diagnosed GD, antithyroid drugs for less than 3 months. Generation of the TCR library employed RNA extracted from PBMCs. Researchers made TCR beta libraries by using iRepertoire HTBI primers and running Arm-PCR on CDR3 regions. MiXCR, run by TCRdb on the multiplex PCR reads, gives a single entry per CDR3 protein. The sample includes around 500,000 distinct CDR3 sequences, about 13% of them seen just once. A further study also used this sample, focusing on T cells in Graves' hyperthyroidism and ophthalmopathy.

The material was peripheral blood mononuclear cells (PBMCs), obtained at new diagnosis, from a patient treated with antithyroid drugs. These receptors were taken from a man younger than 45 with Graves disease.

J is TRBJ2-1 and V is TRBV11-1; tentatively, D is TRBD2 (5 bases). The CDR3 length is 14 residues. Deletions cut 3 bases from V and 10 bases from J, with 16 bases between. Germline V gene sequence: CDR1 SGHAT, CDR2 FQDESV (reference sequence). Written as DNA, the CDR3 is TGTGCCAGCAGCTTTATACGGGGAATGGGGGAGCAGTTCTTC. It codes for CASSFIRGMGEQFF. Full variable domain (outside the CDR3, taken from reference TRBV11-1 and TRBJ2-1): EAEVAQSPRYKITEKSQAVAFWCDPISGHATLYWYRQILGQGPELLVQFQDESVVDDSQLPKDRFSAERLKGVDSTLKIQPAELGDSAMYLCASSFIRGMGEQFFGPGTRLTVL.

Turning to this clonotype: A much larger clone lies a single base off, so this may be a read error. The chain couples TRBV29-1 to TRBJ2-3; TRBD2 agrees at 7 bases. Germline V gives CDR1 SQVTM, CDR2 ANQGSEA. The CDR3 has 13 amino acids. CDR3 sequence (DNA): TGCAGCGTTGTCGGCGGGAGCGGAGATGCGCAGTATTTT. This gives the protein CSVVGGSGDAQYF.

This clonotype was observed a few times. This chain connects TRBV3-1 to TRBJ2-1; TRBD1 matches at 10 bases. The trim removed 0 bases at V and 2 bases at J, leaving 4 bases unmatched. This CDR3 spans 17 amino acids. Germline V gene sequence: CDR1 LGHDT, CDR2 YNNKEL (reference sequence). In DNA form, the CDR3 reads TGTGCCAGCAGCCAAGATCAGGGACAGGGGCCCTACAATGAGCAGTTCTTC. It encodes CASSQDQGQGPYNEQFF.

The CDR3 coding sequence is TGTGCCAGCAGCGTAGACCCCTCGGGGACCCAGTACTTC. Translated: CASSVDPSGTQYF. The V gene is TRBV9, the J gene TRBJ2-5; D is uncertain. Trimming stripped 0 bases from V and 7 bases from J, with 10 bases between. CDR1 SGDLS and CDR2 YYNGEE come from the germline V gene. CDR3 size: 13 residues. The complete variable domain, with remaining parts taken from reference TRBV9 and TRBJ2-5, reads DSGVTQTPKHLITATGQRVTLRCSPRSGDLSVYWYQQSLDQGLQFLIQYYNGEERAKGNILERFSAQQFPDLHSELNLSSLELGDSALYFCASSVDPSGTQYFGPGTRLLVL.

This clonotype was seen ten or more times. CDR3 loop: CARTGNQPQHF. CDR3 sequence (DNA): TGTGCCAGAACAGGGAACCAGCCCCAGCATTTT. This chain uses TRBV19 with TRBJ1-5; maybe TRBD1 (6 bases). Germline lookup yields CDR1 LNHDA and CDR2 SQIVND (reference sequence). V lost 9 bases and J lost 7, with 10 bases in between. CDR3 length: 11 amino acids.

This clonotype has a count of ten or more. The rearrangement uses TRBV2 and TRBJ2-2; TRBD1 matches 7 bases. This CDR3 is built from 17 residues. Germline V gene sequence: CDR1 SNHLY, CDR2 FYNNEI. V lost 4 bases to trimming and J lost 6 bases; unmatched junction nucleotides: 14. CDR3 DNA: TGTGCCAGCAGTGGGTGGACAGGTACCGGCGTGGCCGGGGAGCTGTTTTTT. Protein sequence: CASSGWTGTGVAGELFF.